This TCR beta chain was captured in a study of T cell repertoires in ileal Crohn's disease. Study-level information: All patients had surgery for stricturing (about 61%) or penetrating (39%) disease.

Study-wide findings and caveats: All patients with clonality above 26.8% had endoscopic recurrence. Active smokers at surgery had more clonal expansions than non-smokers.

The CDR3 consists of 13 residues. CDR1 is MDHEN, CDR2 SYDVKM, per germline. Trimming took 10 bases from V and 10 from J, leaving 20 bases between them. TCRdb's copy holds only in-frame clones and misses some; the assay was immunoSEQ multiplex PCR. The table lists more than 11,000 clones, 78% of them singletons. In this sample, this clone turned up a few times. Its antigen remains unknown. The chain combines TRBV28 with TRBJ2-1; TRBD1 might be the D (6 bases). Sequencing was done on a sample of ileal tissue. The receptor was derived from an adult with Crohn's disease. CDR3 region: CAISAGVDREQFF. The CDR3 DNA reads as TGTGCCATCAGCGCAGGGGTCGACCGGGAGCAGTTCTTC.